This section outlines one T cell receptor (beta chain) sequence together with its context. This clone was recorded once. Its cognate antigen has yet to be identified. No base-level quality is on record; no much larger clone is a single base apart. The method behind the library was the immunoSEQ multiplex PCR assay. This is the immuneACCESS table as TCRdb keeps it, with only in-frame sequences that have V and J called. A part of the clones is gone; compared with another copy, unresolved V genes explain less than half, and the rest is unexplained. Recorded for this sample are roughly 61,000 clones; about 94% of them occurred a single time. The ten largest clones represent 2.5% to 3% of the sample. From the germline V gene, CDR1 is SGDLS and CDR2 is YYNGEE. The CDR3 measures 16 amino acids from cysteine to phenylalanine. CDR3 DNA is the only sequence kept; it has 48 bases, read in frame from the first base. Deletion took 0 bases off V and 5 bases off J, with a span of 16 bases between the germline ends.

This sample is part of a study of T cell changes during pregnancy in multiple sclerosis (dated by TCRdb to about 2019). About the investigation overall: Changes in the T cell repertoire over the course of pregnancy were examined in this study in women with multiple sclerosis.

Specimen: CD8+ T cells from peripheral blood mononuclear cells, collected after pregnancy. The receptor chain draws on TRBV9 and TRBJ2-3; perhaps TRBD1 is the D gene, with 5 bases matching. The clonotype was recovered from a female donor with multiple sclerosis, enrolled in a pregnancy study. The nucleotides are TGTGCCAGCAGCGTAGGGGATAGGGGTCAGGGAGATACGCAGTATTTT. Translated, it gives CASSVGDRGQGDTQYF.